This T cell receptor (beta chain) emerged from a study of identical twins (dated by TCRdb to between 2015 and 2016). General notes on the study: TCR alpha and beta repertoires from monozygotic twins, unrelated adults of various ages and cord blood were deep-sequenced to test whether fetal clonotypes persist. To rule out contamination, replicate twin experiments were performed at different times with different library preparation protocols.

This clonotype has ten or more counts. Its binding antigen is unknown. Qualities for individual bases were not recorded, and no much larger clone is one base off. The investigation overall reported the following: Compared with coincidental sharing between unrelated individuals, out-of-frame TCR alpha sequences shared between twins had an excess of sequences with low generation probability. In monozygotic twins, recombination models systematically underestimated out-of-frame TCR alpha sharing, but the models matched the sharing seen between unrelated individuals. Zero-insertion analyses could be partly confounded by invariant T cells such as MAIT and iNKT, though diverse VJ usage argued against such confounding for most clonotypes. Fewer insertions were carried by abundant cord blood beta clonotypes; a weaker similar trend was observed in young adult naive repertoires, while no such trend was observed in memory repertoires. Because the same donors could not be followed over many years, the conclusions depended on cross-sectional statistical analysis. In beta out-of-frame sequences, excess twin sharing was weaker, because having fewer shared sequences lowered the signal-to-noise ratio.

Only healthy Caucasian donors were included. The study also sequenced three unrelated non-twin adults: a male aged 18 to 30, a male aged 50 to 59 and a female aged 50 to 59. Using Miltenyi CD45RO+ enrichment and human naive T-cell isolation kits, memory (CD45RO+) and naive T cells were isolated from PBMC. Libraries were made using 5' RACE. Instrument on record: Illumina HiSeq 2000. Template switching introduced a universal primer binding site; the final cDNA contained a unique molecular identifier, enabling accurate counting of TCR cDNA molecules. First-strand cDNA for TCR alpha and beta chains was synthesized from specific primers in the conserved constant-segment region. Each cDNA library was double barcoded, with a SMART-Mk sample barcode plus Illumina barcodes, to control for contamination. TruSeq adapter sequences along with Illumina sample barcodes were introduced in two successive PCR steps. The TCR alpha and beta cDNA libraries were sequenced on the Illumina HiSeq platform using custom primers. In the authors' own workflow: MiGEC processed the raw reads to extract unique molecular identifiers, while MiXCR was used to determine the CDR3 positions. For each individual, recombination models were inferred using an EM algorithm with the repgenHMM and IGoR tools. The analysis of shared clonotypes was done with the tcR package in R, with sharing normalized by the product of cloneset sizes. Out-of-frame nonproductive sequences were analyzed to study raw recombination free of thymic and clonal selection effects. The public reads were quality trimmed at Q25 with fastp and then assembled into clones with MiXCR by TCRdb, keeping productive beta chains. CDR3 protein duplicates are merged, each entry listing the most common genes and DNA. TCRdb's processing, not the authors', yielded these V and J calls. In all, the sample holds around 670,000 distinct CDR3 sequences, and 6% to 6.5% of those were seen once. Of the sample, roughly 1.6% falls within the top ten clones.

The sequence was obtained from a man between 18 and 35 years old in good health. The specimen sequenced was naive T cells sorted from blood. What the cell subset or site label conveys for this sample: cells isolated with a human naive T-cell isolation kit.

Read as DNA, the sequence is TGTGCCAGCAGCCGAAGCGATGGCGGGGGGATGAGGACAGATACGCAGTATTTT. Translated, this gives CASSRSDGGGMRTDTQYF. This receptor chain uses TRBV4-2 and TRBJ2-3, with 8 middle bases fitting TRBD2. CDR1 LGHNA and CDR2 YNFKEQ were looked up in the germline V gene. There are 18 amino acids in the CDR3, from cysteine to phenylalanine inclusive. Only CDR3 DNA remains: 54 bases, in frame from the first base. V is pruned by 4 bases and J by 3 bases, leaving 15 bases of the junction without a gene match.